These T cell receptor beta chains were read from a single sample in a study of cytotoxic CD8 clonotypes in ibrutinib-treated CLL. Some clones are missing from TCRdb's copy, which holds only in-frame ones; the method was immunoSEQ multiplex PCR. The sample holds approximately 42,000 clones, over 60% seen once. The sample consisted of PBMCs, taken after 12 months of ibrutinib treatment. These receptors came from a human donor with chronic lymphocytic leukemia. Both conserved end residues are part of each CDR3.

j_gene	len	v_gene	CDR3aa
TRBJ2-2	12	TRBV27	CASRLFTGELFF
TRBJ1-5	13	TRBV5-6	CASSFNRGGPQHF
TRBJ2-7	11	TRBV30	CAWSSQYEQYF
TRBJ2-2	16	TRBV5-1	CASSLGGQGDTGELFF
TRBJ2-1	14	TRBV5-1	CASSASGTTDEQFF
TRBJ2-3	13	TRBV7-7	CASSAGGADTQYF
TRBJ1-2	15	TRBV5-1	CASSLAGQGGDGYTF
TRBJ2-1	16	TRBV9	CASSVAGGSSYNEQFF
TRBJ2-5	14	TRBV29-1	CSVGLAGGVETQYF
TRBJ2-3	14	TRBV9	CASSLRAYSDTQYF
TRBJ1-3	15	TRBV6-1	CASSPRGEARNTIYF
TRBJ1-1	14	TRBV5-1	CASSLVVENTEAFF
TRBJ2-1	12	TRBV5-8	CASSLYYNEQFF
TRBJ1-2	17	TRBV19	CASSMTDRGWSGYGYTF
TRBJ1-3	17	TRBV7-9	CASSSYSGQGPGNTIYF
TRBJ2-7	14	TRBV30	CACHGGFSSYEQYF
TRBJ2-3	20	TRBV27	CASSLFPPGMSQGEADTQYF
TRBJ2-7	13	TRBV30	CAWKSVSSYEQYF
TRBJ1-2	15	TRBV30	CAWGRQGARYYGYTF
TRBJ1-1	13	TRBV29-1	CSVEETGGVQAFF
TRBJ1-1	12	TRBV28	CASSEVGGEAFF
TRBJ2-2	14	TRBV9	CASSVGSSTGELFF
TRBJ2-3	12	TRBV21-1	CASSPPRDTQYF
TRBJ2-1	15	TRBV19	CASSMPDRRYNEQFF
TRBJ2-7	14	TRBV9	CASSLSGRRDEQYF
TRBJ2-7	15	TRBV28	CASSVTPPNSYEQYF
TRBJ1-2	16	TRBV7-2	CASSPGSVGANYGYTF
TRBJ2-7	15	TRBV7-2	CASSQAGDLSYEQYF
TRBJ1-1	17	TRBV27	CASSSRTGVQMNTEAFF
TRBJ1-1	15	TRBV28	CASQTGGKINTEAFF
TRBJ2-3	17	TRBV5-8	CASSFTKFGDNTDTQYF
TRBJ1-3	17	TRBV5-4	CASSLFGLQTSGNTIYF